This note documents a single T cell receptor (beta chain) sequence. This sample was taken from a study of blood T cell repertoires in COVID-19. Study information: The United States, Italy and Spain were the sources of the acute and convalescent COVID-19 samples. Nucleic acid was either cDNA or gDNA, and it came from T cells, B-cell-depleted T cells, or PBMCs.

This CDR3 is 18 amino acids long. From germline, CDR1 is LNHDA and CDR2 SQIVND (reference sequence). The V gene lost 7 bases and the J gene lost 1 base, with 23 bases spanning the gap. Generated by immunoSEQ multiplex PCR, the TCRdb table keeps only in-frame clones and is missing some. Here the sample spans about 100,000 clones, 60% to 80% being singletons. Sequenced material: peripheral blood. The gene calls are TRBV19 and TRBJ1-5; D might be TRBD1 (5 bases). The TCR originated in a man aged 60-69 years with active or convalescent COVID-19. The CDR3 is CASTWGGGDVRSNQPQHF. CDR3 nucleotide sequence: TGTGCCAGTACTTGGGGGGGAGGGGACGTAAGGAGCAATCAGCCCCAGCATTTT.